What follows is one T cell receptor (beta chain) and its context. Antigen specificity is unknown. TCRdb's table, derived via immunoSEQ multiplex PCR, lists solely in-frame clones and lacks some. Found here are tens of thousands of clones, 80% to 90% of them singletons; the top ten hold less than 5.5%. The sample is drawn from a study of T cells in localized non-small cell lung cancer. The study's findings and limits: Adjacent lung was found to contain a median about 62 of the top 100 tumor clones. Longer overall survival was linked to higher blood T cell density. Highest T cell clonality was seen in uninvolved adjacent lung, surpassing that measured in tumor. Multi-region tumor sequencing was not done, so intratumor heterogeneity could not be excluded.

The CDR3 has 12 residues. With 5 bases removed from V and 4 bases from J, the gap between germline ends came to 9 bases. Germline CDR1 is MDHEN and CDR2 is SYDVKM. This chain uses TRBV28 with TRBJ2-7; the D is unclear. This specimen was peripheral blood, taken before any cancer treatment. The receptor's source is a male donor aged 60 or older with stage III lung adenocarcinoma. CDR3 DNA sequence: TGTGCCAGCAGTGTGAATGCTTACGAGCAGTACTTC. This encodes CASSVNAYEQYF.